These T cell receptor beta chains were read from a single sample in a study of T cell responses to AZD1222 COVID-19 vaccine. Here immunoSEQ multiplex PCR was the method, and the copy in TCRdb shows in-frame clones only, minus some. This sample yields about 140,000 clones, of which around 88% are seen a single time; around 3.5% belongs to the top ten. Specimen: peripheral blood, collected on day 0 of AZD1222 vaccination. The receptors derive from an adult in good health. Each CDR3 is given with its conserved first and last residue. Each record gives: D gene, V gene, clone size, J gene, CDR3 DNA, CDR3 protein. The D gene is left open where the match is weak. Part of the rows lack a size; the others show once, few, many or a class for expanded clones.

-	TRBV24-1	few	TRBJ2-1	TGTGCCACCAGGAAATCGGACGGTGGCTACAATGAGCAGTTCTTC	CATRKSDGGYNEQFF
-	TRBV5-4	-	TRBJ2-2	TGTGCCAGCACCGCGACCCCCGGGGCGAACACCGGGGAGCTGTTTTTT	CASTATPGANTGELFF
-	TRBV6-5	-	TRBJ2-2	TGTGCCAGCAGTCCCCAACGGGCCCACACCGGGGAGCTGTTTTTT	CASSPQRAHTGELFF
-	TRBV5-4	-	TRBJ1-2	TGTGCCAGCACCTCGGACAGCGGACCCCATGGCTACACCTTC	CASTSDSGPHGYTF
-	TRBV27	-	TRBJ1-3	TGTGCCAGCACCAATTTAGGCTGGAACACCATATATTTT	CASTNLGWNTIYF
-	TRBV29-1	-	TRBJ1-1	TGCAGCGTTGAAGGACGGAAGAACACTGAAGCTTTCTTT	CSVEGRKNTEAFF
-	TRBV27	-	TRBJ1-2	TGTGCCAGCAGTCACCCCGGCTATGGCTACACCTTC	CASSHPGYGYTF
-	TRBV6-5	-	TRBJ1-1	TGTGCCAGCAGTTACAGGGTGGCGGGGAGGAACACTGAAGCTTTCTTT	CASSYRVAGRNTEAFF
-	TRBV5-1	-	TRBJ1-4	TGCGCCAGCAGCTCGACAGCAACTAATGAAAAACTGTTTTTT	CASSSTATNEKLFF
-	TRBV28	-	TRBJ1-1	TGTGCCAGCAGTCCTTCTTTCGCTGAAGCTTTCTTT	CASSPSFAEAFF
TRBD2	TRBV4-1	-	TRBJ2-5	TGCGCCAGCAGCCAAGGGGCGGGAGGGCACAAAGAGACCCAGTACTTC	CASSQGAGGHKETQYF
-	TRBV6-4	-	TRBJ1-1	TGTGCCAGCAGTCCGGACAGACTGAACACTGAAGCTTTCTTT	CASSPDRLNTEAFF
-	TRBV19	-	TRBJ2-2	TGTGCCAGTAGTGCGGACCCTAGGGGGGAGCTGTTTTTT	CASSADPRGELFF
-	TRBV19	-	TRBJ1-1	TGTGCCAGTAGCGACCCGGGGAGGAACACTGAAGCTTTCTTT	CASSDPGRNTEAFF
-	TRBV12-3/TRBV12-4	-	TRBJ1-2	TGTGCCAGCAGTAACCGTAACTATGGCTACACCTTC	CASSNRNYGYTF
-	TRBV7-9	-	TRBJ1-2	TGTGCCAGCAGCTTAGCAAGGGACCTCGGGGGCTACACCTTC	CASSLARDLGGYTF
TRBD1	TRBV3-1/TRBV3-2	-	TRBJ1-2	TGTGCCAGCGGTGGACAGGCATCAGATGGCTACACCTTC	CASGGQASDGYTF
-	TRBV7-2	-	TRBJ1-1	TGTGCCAGCAGCTTAGATTGGGGTGTCGCTGAAGCTTTCTTT	CASSLDWGVAEAFF
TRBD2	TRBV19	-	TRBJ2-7	TGTGCCAGTTCTGGCGGGAGGTATCTAGGGGAGCAGTACTTC	CASSGGRYLGEQYF
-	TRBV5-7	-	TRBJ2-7	TGTGCCAGCAGCTTGTCTTGGCCAAACTACGAGCAGTACTTC	CASSLSWPNYEQYF
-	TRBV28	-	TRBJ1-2	TGTGCCAGCAAGGGAGTCACTGGCTACACCTTC	CASKGVTGYTF
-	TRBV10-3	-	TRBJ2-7	TGTGCCATCAGTGAGTCGAGCTTAGTCGACTCCTACGAGCAGTACTTC	CAISESSLVDSYEQYF
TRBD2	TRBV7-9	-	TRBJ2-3	TGTGCCAGCAGCTCCGGGAGGGCACGAAATACGCAGTATTTT	CASSSGRARNTQYF
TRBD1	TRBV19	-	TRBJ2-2	TGTGCCAGTAGTATGTGGGACAGGGGCACCGGGGAGCTGTTTTTT	CASSMWDRGTGELFF
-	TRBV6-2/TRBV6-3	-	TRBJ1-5	TGTGCCAGCAGTTACTCGAAAGGGCAGGTAACGTGGATGGGCAATCAGCCCCAGCATTTT	CASSYSKGQVTWMGNQPQHF
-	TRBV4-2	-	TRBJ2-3	TGTGCCAGCAGCCAAGATCTGTTAGAAGTTCAGGGTACGCAGTATTTT	CASSQDLLEVQGTQYF
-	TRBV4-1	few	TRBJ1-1	TGCGCCAGCAGCCAAGATTTGGCCCTGGGAACTGAAGCTTTCTTT	CASSQDLALGTEAFF
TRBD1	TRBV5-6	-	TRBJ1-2	TGTGCCAGCAGCCTGTACGGGACAGGGGGCTTAGATGGCTACACCTTC	CASSLYGTGGLDGYTF
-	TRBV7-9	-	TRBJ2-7	TGTGCCAGCAGCCACAGAGGCGGGGTCGAGCAGTACTTC	CASSHRGGVEQYF
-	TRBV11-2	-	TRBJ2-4	TGTGCCAGCCGCAGAGGCGGAGGAACAAACATTCAGTACTTC	CASRRGGGTNIQYF
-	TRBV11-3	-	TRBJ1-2	TGTGCCAGCAGCTTAGATCCGAGCAGAGAGGCCACCTATGGCTACACCTTC	CASSLDPSREATYGYTF
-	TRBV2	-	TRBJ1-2	TGTGCCAGCAGTATCACTTTAGGGCTGGAAGGCTACACCTTC	CASSITLGLEGYTF
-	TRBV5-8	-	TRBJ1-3	TGTGCCAGCAGCTTGGCAGCTTTTACGGGGGGAAACACCATATATTTT	CASSLAAFTGGNTIYF
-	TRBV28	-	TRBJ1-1	TGTGCCAGCAGTGCCGGGATACATGAAGCTTTCTTT	CASSAGIHEAFF
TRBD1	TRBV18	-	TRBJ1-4	TGTGCCAGCTCACCACCGGGACAGGGTAAACTGTTTTTT	CASSPPGQGKLFF
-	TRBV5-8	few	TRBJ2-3	TGTGCCAGCAGCTTGGGAGGGGCGAACACAGATACGCAGTATTTT	CASSLGGANTDTQYF
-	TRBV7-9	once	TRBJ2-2	TGTGCCAGCAGCACCCCGGCCGGGGAGCTGTTTTTT	CASSTPAGELFF
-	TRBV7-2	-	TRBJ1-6	TGTGCCAGCAGCTCCCCGGGAAGCACCCCCGATTCACCCCTCCACTTT	CASSSPGSTPDSPLHF
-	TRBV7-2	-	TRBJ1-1	TGTGCCAGCAGCTTAGGGACGACGCGAGGGGCTTTCTTT	CASSLGTTRGAFF
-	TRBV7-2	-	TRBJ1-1	TGTGCCAGCAGCTTAGCTCGGACGGTACAAGTTGAAGCTTTCTTT	CASSLARTVQVEAFF
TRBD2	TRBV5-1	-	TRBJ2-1	TGCGCCAGCAGCCCTACCCTAGCGGGAGACGTGGACGAGCAGTTCTTC	CASSPTLAGDVDEQFF
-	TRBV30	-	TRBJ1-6	TGTGCCTGGAGTGTGCCTGGGGGTTGGGGTTCACCCCTCCACTTT	CAWSVPGGWGSPLHF
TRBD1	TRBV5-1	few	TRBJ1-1	TGCGCCAGCAGCTTGGCAGGGGGCTACACTGAAGCTTTCTTT	CASSLAGGYTEAFF
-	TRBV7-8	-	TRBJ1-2	TGTGCCAGCAGCTTAAACTTAAACTATGGCTACACCTTC	CASSLNLNYGYTF
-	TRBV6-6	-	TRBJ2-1	TGTGCCAGCAGCACCGGGAATGAACAGTTCTTC	CASSTGNEQFF